The 10 T cell receptor beta chains reported below all come from one sample, sequenced in a study of shared clonotypes between healthy human individuals. Only in-frame clones appear in the TCRdb table, and some are missing; sequencing was by immunoSEQ multiplex PCR. The sample holds fewer than 1.6 million clones; less than 99% are singletons and the top ten take 0.36%. The sequenced material came from naive CD4+ T cells sorted from blood. Subset defined: CD45RA+ positively selected. The source is a man aged 30 to 39 in good health.

This sequence joins TRBV4-2 and TRBJ2-1; TRBD1 might be the D (6 bases). There are 17 residues in the CDR3. CDR1 is LGHNA and CDR2 is YNFKEQ in the germline V gene. Trimming left V 0 bases short and J 3 bases short, with 15 bases between. CDR3 sequence reads: CASSQDRTAIFYNEQFF. CDR3 sequence (DNA): TGTGCCAGCAGCCAAGATAGGACAGCGATTTTCTACAATGAGCAGTTCTTC.

The chain joins TRBV18 to TRBJ2-7; 8 bases line up with TRBD2. The CDR3 has 15 amino acids. The V and J ends lost 5 bases and 3 bases, in that order; junction bases with no gene match: 9. Germline V gene data show CDR1 as KGHSH and CDR2 as LQKENI. The CDR3 sequence is CASSAQGRGDYEQYF. In DNA, the CDR3 is TGTGCCAGCTCAGCCCAAGGGCGGGGGGACTACGAGCAGTACTTC. The variable domain in full, completed from reference TRBV18 and TRBJ2-7, reads NAGVMQNPRHLVRRRGQEARLRCSPMKGHSHVYWYRQLPEEGLKFMVYLQKENIIDESGMPKERFSAEFPKEGPSILRIQQVVRGDSAAYFCASSAQGRGDYEQYFGPGTRLTVT.

This chain uses TRBV18 with TRBJ2-7, with D maybe TRBD2 (5 bases). V gave up 3 bases and J gave up 6 bases, with 15 bases separating them. The CDR3 consists of 14 residues. CDR1 is KGHSH, CDR2 LQKENI, per germline. The DNA for the CDR3 is TGTGCCAGCTCACCTGTCCCGGGGAATCCCGAGCAGTACTTC. Translation: CASSPVPGNPEQYF.

V usage is TRBV30 and J usage is TRBJ2-3, with D hard to call. The germline gives CDR1 GTSNPN, CDR2 SVGIG (reference sequence). The CDR3 contains 13 residues. V was clipped by 0 bases and J by 0 bases, with 4 bases between them. In DNA form, the CDR3 reads TGTGCCTGGAGTGTTTACAGCACAGATACGCAGTATTTT. This gives the protein CAWSVYSTDTQYF.

The chain uses TRBV9 and TRBJ1-5, with D possibly matching TRBD1 (5 bases). This CDR3 contains 13 residues. Germline-derived CDR1 and CDR2 are SGDLS and YYNGEE. The V and J ends lost 3 bases and 5 bases respectively, with 9 bases between them. Here the CDR3 reads CASSAGTYQPQHF. CDR3 DNA sequence: TGTGCCAGCAGCGCCGGGACTTATCAGCCCCAGCATTTT.

The chain is built from TRBV6-5 and TRBJ1-4; the match to TRBD1 covers 8 bases. The CDR3 runs to 14 residues. The germline V gene encodes CDR1 MNHEY and CDR2 SVGAGI. The V segment lost 0 bases and the J segment 7 bases; nucleotides outside the gene matches: 1. CDR3 amino acids: CASSYSGTGEKLFF. The CDR3, as DNA: TGTGCCAGCAGTTACTCGGGGACAGGTGAAAAACTGTTTTTT.

Turning to this clone: The same CDR3 is also encoded by other DNA sequences in this sample. The CDR3 region has the DNA TGTGCCAGCAGTTTGGGCTTCTACGAGCAGTACTTC. Protein: CASSLGFYEQYF. The J gene is TRBJ2-7, the V gene TRBV28, with D uncertain. Germline V gene lookup returns CDR1 MDHEN and CDR2 SYDVKM. V was clipped by 3 bases and J by 3 bases, with 6 bases between them. The CDR3 extends over 12 amino acids. The variable domain in full, completed from reference TRBV28 and TRBJ2-7, reads DVKVTQSSRYLVKRTGEKVFLECVQDMDHENMFWYRQDPGLGLRLIYFSYDVKMKEKGDIPEGYSVSREKKERFSLILESASTNQTSMYLCASSLGFYEQYFGPGTRLTVT.

The V gene is TRBV28, the J gene TRBJ2-5; 9 bases align to TRBD2. The CDR3 consists of 15 residues. The germline V gene has CDR1 MDHEN and CDR2 SYDVKM. V shed 2 bases and J 5 bases; nucleotides not matched to a gene: 6. CDR3 protein: CASSLGASGTETQYF. DNA for the CDR3: TGTGCCAGCAGTTTAGGGGCTAGCGGGACCGAGACCCAGTACTTC.

This clone was detected only once. The V and J genes are TRBV6-1 and TRBJ2-1; 10 bases are a match to TRBD1. The CDR3 runs 15 residues. V shed 10 bases and J 15 bases; nucleotides not matched to a gene: 21. CDR1 is MNHNS, CDR2 SASEGT, per germline. The CDR3 loop reads CATYLTPGTGDGGFF. The CDR3 DNA reads TGTGCCACCTATTTAACTCCCGGGACAGGGGACGGCGGGTTCTTC.

The chain joins TRBV27 to TRBJ1-1; D gene unclear. Trimming removed 0 bases at V and 0 bases at J, with 8 bases between. This CDR3 has 15 amino acids. Germline V gene sequence: CDR1 MNHEY, CDR2 SMNVEV (reference sequence). The CDR3 loop is CASSLSRDLNTEAFF. The CDR3, as DNA: TGTGCCAGCAGTTTATCGAGGGATTTGAACACTGAAGCTTTCTTT.